These 27 T cell receptor beta chains came from one sample sequenced in a study of blood T cell repertoires in COVID-19. Clones were read by immunoSEQ multiplex PCR, and TCRdb kept only the in-frame ones, dropping some. The data hold under 250,000 clones, with over 70% observed a single time. Sample: peripheral blood. The receptors shown here come from a woman of 80 years or more with acute or convalescent COVID-19.

The rearrangement links TRBV25-1 to TRBJ2-2; 11 bases map to TRBD2. Germline trimming cut 2 bases from V and 4 bases from J; bases unmatched to any gene: 6. This CDR3 contains 17 residues. The germline V gene has CDR1 MGHDK and CDR2 SYGVNS. The CDR3 nucleotides are TGTGCCAGCAGTGAAAGGAGAGGACTAGCGGGCACCGGGGAGCTGTTTTTT. It translates to CASSERRGLAGTGELFF.

V and J are TRBV11-2 and TRBJ1-3; TRBD1 is a possible D gene (5 bases). Trimming left V 1 base short and J 0 bases short, with 10 bases between. Looked up from germline, CDR1 is SGHAT and CDR2 is FQNNGV. The CDR3 has 16 residues. This chain's CDR3 is CASSLGTLSSGNTIYF. The CDR3 coding sequence is TGTGCCAGCAGCTTAGGGACACTGAGCTCTGGAAACACCATATATTTT.

This clone was detected only once. V usage is TRBV23-1 and J usage is TRBJ2-7; 8 bases fit TRBD1. TRBV23-1 is an ORF; its function is uncertain. The junction had 15 bases not matched to a gene; V was cut back by 2 bases and J by 6 bases. CDR3 size: 17 residues. CDR3 DNA: TGCGCCAGCAGTCAAAACAGGACAGGGCCCACCGGCCGCGAGCAGTACTTC. This codes for CASSQNRTGPTGREQYF.

V is TRBV18 and J is TRBJ1-1; 10 bases fit TRBD1. This CDR3 spans 14 amino acids. The germline V gene has CDR1 KGHSH and CDR2 LQKENI. V lost 2 bases, J lost 5 bases, and 2 bases stayed unmatched. DNA of the CDR3: TGTGCCAGCTCACCAGGGACAGGGGATACTGAAGCTTTCTTT. Translation gives CASSPGTGDTEAFF.

This sequence joins TRBV21-1 and TRBJ2-7; the D segment call TRBD2 is taken from the table without a DNA check. TRBV21-1 is described as a pseudogene. The CDR3 extends over 14 amino acids. This chain's CDR3 is CASSNLAVPYEQYF. The CDR3 DNA reads TGTGCCAGCAGCAACCTAGCGGTGCCCTACGAGCAGTACTTC.

This sequence joins TRBV15 and TRBJ2-3; D perhaps matches TRBD1 (5 bases). The CDR3 extends over 16 amino acids. The V gene's germline CDR1 is LNHNV and CDR2 YYDKDF (reference sequence). With 3 bases removed from V and 0 bases from J, the gap between germline ends came to 13 bases. CDR3: CATSRQGYSSTDTQYF. CDR3 sequence (DNA): TGTGCCACCAGCAGGCAGGGCTACTCTAGCACAGATACGCAGTATTTT.

V gene TRBV6-5 combines with J gene TRBJ2-3; possible D gene TRBD2, 7 bases. The CDR3 extends over 14 amino acids. Germline CDR1 MNHEY, CDR2 SVGAGI. V was clipped by 11 bases and J by 1 base, with 16 bases between them. Here the CDR3 reads CAGGGDIRTDTQYF. The CDR3 coding sequence is TGTGCCGGAGGGGGGGACATCCGCACAGATACGCAGTATTTT.

The chain has TRBV19 and TRBJ1-4; TRBD1 matches 7 bases. CDR3 length: 14 residues. V lost 6 bases to trimming and J lost 7 bases; unmatched junction nucleotides: 8. Looked up from germline, CDR1 is LNHDA and CDR2 is SQIVND (reference sequence). In nucleotides, the CDR3 is TGTGCCAGTAGGACTACGGGACAGAGTGAAAAACTGTTTTTT. This encodes CASRTTGQSEKLFF.

This clone was detected once. The V call is TRBV2, the J call TRBJ2-4, with D tentatively TRBD2 (6 bases). Per the germline V gene, CDR1 is SNHLY and CDR2 is FYNNEI. The CDR3 is 14 amino acids. The V end was cut by 4 bases, the J end by 8 bases, with 15 bases between. This CDR3 is CASSGRGGDDIQYF. CDR3 in DNA: TGTGCCAGCAGTGGCCGTGGCGGGGATGACATTCAGTACTTC.

The chain combines TRBV7-2 with TRBJ2-5, with TRBD2 matching 10 bases. The CDR3 consists of 15 residues. Trimming took 1 base from V and 4 from J; bases not matched to a gene: 3. Germline CDR1 reads SGHTA; CDR2 reads FQGNSA. The CDR3, as DNA: TGTGCCAGCAGCTTAGAGCTAGCGGGGGTAGAGACCCAGTACTTC. Translated, it gives CASSLELAGVETQYF. Together with reference TRBV7-2 and TRBJ2-5, the CDR3 gives the full variable domain: GAGVSQSPSNKVTEKGKDVELRCDPISGHTALYWYRQSLGQGLEFLIYFQGNSAPDKSGLPSDRFSAERTGGSVSTLTIQRTQQEDSAVYLCASSLELAGVETQYFGPGTRLLVL.

The chain joins TRBV6-6 to TRBJ1-5, with 7 bases lining up with TRBD1. The CDR3 covers 15 residues. V lost 8 bases, J lost 7 bases, and 14 bases stayed unmatched. Germline lookup yields CDR1 MNHNY and CDR2 SVGAGI (reference sequence). CDR3 coding DNA: TGTGCCAGCGAGTTGAGCCCTACAGGGGAACAGCCCCAGCATTTT. It yields the protein CASELSPTGEQPQHF.

This clone was seen only a few times. The chain combines TRBV2 with TRBJ1-6; no clear D. CDR1 and CDR2 (germline): SNHLY, FYNNEI. V lost 4 bases to trimming and J lost 10 bases, with 20 bases between them. This CDR3 has 16 residues. The CDR3 sequence: CASSVRGAGGNSPLHF. CDR3 nucleotide sequence: TGTGCCAGCAGTGTTCGCGGAGCGGGAGGGAACTCACCCCTCCACTTT.

This sequence joins TRBV11-3 and TRBJ2-5; 9 bases are a match to TRBD2. Germline loops: CDR1 SGHNT, CDR2 YENEEA. The CDR3 is made up of 15 amino acids. V trimming: 1 base; J trimming: 4 bases; junction bases outside the gene matches: 4. CDR3 nucleotide sequence: TGTGCCAGCAGCTTAGGGCTAGCGGGGTTAGAGACCCAGTACTTC. It is translated as CASSLGLAGLETQYF.

This chain connects TRBV7-3 to TRBJ2-1, with a possible D match to TRBD1 (6 bases). Germline assignment: CDR1 SGHTA and CDR2 FQGTGA. The CDR3 covers 13 residues. The V end was cut by 5 bases, the J end by 10 bases, with 15 bases between. DNA for the CDR3: TGTGCCAGCAGCCCTCAACAGGGAAGCGAGCAGTTCTTC. It specifies CASSPQQGSEQFF. Drawing the rest from reference TRBV7-3 and TRBJ2-1, the complete variable domain is GAGVSQTPSNKVTEKGKYVELRCDPISGHTALYWYRQSLGQGPEFLIYFQGTGAADDSGLPNDRFFAVRPEGSVSTLKIQRTERGDSAVYLCASSPQQGSEQFFGPGTRLTVL.

The chain uses TRBV11-3 and TRBJ2-7; D perhaps matches TRBD1 (6 bases). This CDR3 has 14 residues. Trimming pared 1 base from V and 6 bases from J, leaving 13 bases between. Germline assignment: CDR1 SGHNT and CDR2 YENEEA. CDR3 amino acids: CASSLGTEFPEQYF. CDR3 nucleotide sequence: TGTGCCAGCAGCTTAGGGACAGAGTTTCCCGAGCAGTACTTC.

This chain joins TRBV27 and TRBJ2-5; 10 nucleotides line up with TRBD2. The germline CDR1 and CDR2 sequences are MNHEY and SMNVEV (reference sequence). The CDR3 spans 15 residues. The V gene end was trimmed by 6 bases and the J gene end by 2 bases; junction bases not matched to a gene: 6. This chain's CDR3 is CASRKGLAAQETQYF. DNA of the CDR3: TGTGCCAGCAGAAAAGGACTAGCGGCTCAAGAGACCCAGTACTTC.

V and J are TRBV7-2 and TRBJ1-2, with D possibly being TRBD1 (6 bases). V was trimmed by 3 bases and J by 4 bases, leaving 12 bases between them. CDR3 size: 14 residues. Germline loops: CDR1 SGHTA, CDR2 FQGNSA. Here the CDR3 DNA reads TGTGCCAGCAGCTTTTCGAGGGGGATCTATGGCTACACCTTC. As protein: CASSFSRGIYGYTF.

V usage is TRBV4-1 and J usage is TRBJ2-7, with 7 positions matching TRBD1. Germline CDR1 is MGHRA and CDR2 is YSYEKL. The CDR3 length is 16 residues. V trimming: 4 bases; J trimming: 0 bases; junction bases outside the gene matches: 9. This CDR3 reads CASSRSTGASSYEQYF. Here the CDR3 DNA reads TGCGCCAGCAGCCGATCAACAGGGGCTAGCTCCTACGAGCAGTACTTC.

This clone was detected only once. The gene calls are TRBV3-1 (or the pseudogene TRBV3-2) and TRBJ2-1; no clear D gene. Trimming cost V 1 base and J 5 bases, with 12 bases left between them. The CDR3 has 15 residues. Germline loops: CDR1 LGHDT, CDR2 YNNKEL (reference sequence). In nucleotides, the CDR3 is TGTGCCAGCAGCCAAGTGCGTAGCCGGGACAATGAGCAGTTCTTC. Protein: CASSQVRSRDNEQFF.

This rearrangement joins TRBV6-5 to TRBJ2-7, with D maybe TRBD1 (6 bases). CDR3 size: 13 residues. Deletions cut 2 bases from V and 3 bases from J, with 8 bases between. The V gene's germline CDR1 is MNHEY and CDR2 SVGAGI. In DNA form, the CDR3 reads TGTGCCAGCAGTTACGGCAGGGGCTACGAGCAGTACTTC. Protein product: CASSYGRGYEQYF.

The chain combines TRBV2 with TRBJ1-3; D call uncertain. Germline V gene sequence: CDR1 SNHLY, CDR2 FYNNEI. The CDR3 runs to 16 residues. V was pared by 6 bases and J by 3 bases, with 18 bases between. DNA for the CDR3: TGTGCCAGCAGCGTCAGGTTGGAGGAGAGTGGAAACACCATATATTTT. Translated, it gives CASSVRLEESGNTIYF.

The chain combines TRBV4-2 with TRBJ2-2, with a possible D match to TRBD2 (5 bases). CDR3 size: 16 residues. The germline V gene has CDR1 LGHNA and CDR2 YNFKEQ. With 5 bases removed from V and 1 base from J, the gap between germline ends came to 14 bases. CDR3 nucleotide sequence: TGTGCCAGCAGCGCCACAGAGGGTGGGAACACCGGGGAGCTGTTTTTT. It translates to CASSATEGGNTGELFF.

This clone was recorded many times. The genes are TRBV19 and TRBJ2-1; the match to TRBD2 covers 7 bases. This CDR3 is built from 14 residues. Germline values: CDR1 LNHDA, CDR2 SQIVND (reference sequence). V was pared by 5 bases and J by 12 bases, with 13 bases of the junction left unmatched. CDR3 DNA: TGTGCCAGTAGTCCCCCGGGAGGCAGGCGGGGGCAGTTCTTC. As protein: CASSPPGGRRGQFF.

This clone was recorded a few times. The same CDR3 is also encoded by other DNA sequences in this sample. The chain employs TRBV5-1 and TRBJ1-5; D is unresolved. V dropped 0 bases and J dropped 0 bases, with 7 bases sitting between them. Germline CDR1 reads SGHRS; CDR2 reads YFSETQ. This CDR3 comprises 15 residues. DNA of the CDR3: TGCGCCAGCAGCTTGGCAGGCAGTAGCAATCAGCCCCAGCATTTT. Translation gives CASSLAGSSNQPQHF. The variable domain in full, with the rest retrieved from reference TRBV5-1 and TRBJ1-5, is KAGVTQTPRYLIKTRGQQVTLSCSPISGHRSVSWYQQTPGQGLQFLFEYFSETQRNKGNFPGRFSGRQFSNSRSEMNVSTLELGDSALYLCASSLAGSSNQPQHFGDGTRLSIL.

The gene calls are TRBV19 and TRBJ2-2, with 13 bases that match TRBD2. The CDR3 spans 15 residues. CDR1 is LNHDA and CDR2 is SQIVND in the germline V gene (reference sequence). The junction had 7 bases not matched to a gene; V was cut back by 7 bases and J by 8 bases. The CDR3 DNA reads as TGTGCCAGTATCGGAGGACTAGCGGGGGCTGGGGAGCTGTTTTTT. Its translation is CASIGGLAGAGELFF.

This clone was observed once. V gene TRBV7-9 combines with J gene TRBJ2-2; 8 bases match TRBD1. The CDR3 is made up of 16 amino acids. With 5 bases clipped from V and 5 bases from J, the junction kept 10 bases outside the gene matches. The V gene's germline CDR1 is SEHNR and CDR2 FQNEAQ (reference sequence). The CDR3 region is CASSLSGTGVTGELFF. The CDR3 region has the DNA TGTGCCAGCAGCCTCTCCGGGACAGGCGTTACCGGGGAGCTGTTTTTT.

This sequence joins TRBV28 and TRBJ1-5, with TRBD1 matching over 7 bases. Germline CDR1 is MDHEN and CDR2 is SYDVKM. The CDR3 length is 15 residues. The J segment lost 4 bases and the V segment lost 3 bases, leaving 6 bases of the junction unmatched. The CDR3, as DNA: TGTGCCAGCAGTTTGTACGACAGGGAGAATCAGCCCCAGCATTTT. This encodes CASSLYDRENQPQHF.